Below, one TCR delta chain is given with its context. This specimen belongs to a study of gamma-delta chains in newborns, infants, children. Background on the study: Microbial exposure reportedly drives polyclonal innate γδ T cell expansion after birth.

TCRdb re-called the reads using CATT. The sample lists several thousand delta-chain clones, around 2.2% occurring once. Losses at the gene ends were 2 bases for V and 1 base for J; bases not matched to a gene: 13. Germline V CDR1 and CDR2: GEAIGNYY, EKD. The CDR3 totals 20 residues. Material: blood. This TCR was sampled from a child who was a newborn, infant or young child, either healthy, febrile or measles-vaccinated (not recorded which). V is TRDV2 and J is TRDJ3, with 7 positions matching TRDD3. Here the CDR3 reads CACDRLDWGQHSWDTRQMFF. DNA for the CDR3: TGTGCCTGTGACAGGTTGGACTGGGGCCAACATTCCTGGGACACCCGACAGATGTTTTTC.